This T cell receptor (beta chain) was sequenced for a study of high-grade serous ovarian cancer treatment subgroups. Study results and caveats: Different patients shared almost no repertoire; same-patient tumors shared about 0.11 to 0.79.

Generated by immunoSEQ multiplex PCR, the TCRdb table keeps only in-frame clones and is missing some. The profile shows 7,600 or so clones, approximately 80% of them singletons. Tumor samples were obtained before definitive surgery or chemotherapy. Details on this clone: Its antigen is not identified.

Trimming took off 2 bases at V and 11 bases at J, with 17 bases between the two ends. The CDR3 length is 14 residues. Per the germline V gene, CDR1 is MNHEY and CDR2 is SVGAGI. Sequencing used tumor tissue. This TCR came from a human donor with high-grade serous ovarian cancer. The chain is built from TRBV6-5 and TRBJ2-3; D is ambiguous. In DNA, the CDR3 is TGTGCCAGCAGTTACGCCTCCGCAGCTCTTGAGCAGTATTTT. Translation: CASSYASAALEQYF.